The T cell receptor beta chain described here comes from a study of T cells in Graves' hyperthyroidism and ophthalmopathy. Germline-derived CDR1 and CDR2 are SGHRS and YFSETQ. V was pared by 1 base and J by 0 bases, with 4 bases of the junction left unmatched. The length of the CDR3 is 15 residues. RNA transcripts yielded amplified TCR beta CDR3 regions. A set of HTBI primers served as the primers for a first-round RT-PCR of the TCR CDR3. TCRdb itself ran the multiplex PCR reads through MiXCR, one entry per CDR3 protein. Of under 400,000 distinct CDR3 sequences in the sample, under 15% were seen once. This clonotype was recorded at least ten times.

This TCR was sampled from a woman under 30 with Graves' hyperthyroidism. V usage is TRBV5-1 and J usage is TRBJ2-7, with 7 bases fitting TRBD1. The source material was blood. CDR3 in amino acids: CASSLTWDSSYEQYF. The CDR3 coding sequence is TGCGCCAGCAGCTTGACTTGGGACAGCTCCTACGAGCAGTACTTC.